This TCR beta chain was sequenced during a study of T cell changes during pregnancy in multiple sclerosis. Clones were read by immunoSEQ multiplex PCR, and TCRdb kept only the in-frame ones, dropping some. This sample has tens of thousands of clones, with about 93% found just once. V lost 8 bases and J lost 0, with 22 bases in between. CDR3 size: 17 residues. The germline gives CDR1 LNHDA, CDR2 SQIVND (reference sequence). This chain uses TRBV19 with TRBJ1-1; D may be TRBD1 (5 bases). This receptor was taken from a female donor with multiple sclerosis, enrolled in a pregnancy study. The material was CD4+ T cells from peripheral blood mononuclear cells, obtained in the third trimester of pregnancy. The CDR3, as DNA: TGTGCCAGTTTAGTAGGGTCAGGCGGGACCTTGAACACTGAAGCTTTCTTT. Residues: CASLVGSGGTLNTEAFF.